The rows below give T cell receptor beta chains drawn from one sample of a study of cytomegalovirus exposure and HLA in healthy donors. Profiled with immunoSEQ multiplex PCR; TCRdb holds only in-frame clones, not every one. The table includes some 130,000 clones, 70% detected once. The sequenced material came from PBMCs. Receptors were obtained from a woman aged 55-70 years in good health and CMV-seropositive. Each CDR3 is given with its conserved first and last residue. The D gene is left open where the match is weak. Size is omitted from some rows. Given values are once, few, many or a class for expanded clones.

cdr3_aa	cdr3_nt	j_call	d_call	v_call	clone_size
CASRPYPQNRETQYF	TGTGCCAGCAGGCCTTACCCCCAGAACAGGGAGACCCAGTACTTC	TRBJ2-5	.	TRBV27	.
CASSYSSTGSSYEQYF	TGTGCCAGCAGTTACTCGAGTACCGGGAGCTCCTACGAGCAGTACTTC	TRBJ2-7	.	TRBV6-5	.
CASGGTANQPQHF	TGTGCCAGTGGTGGGACAGCAAATCAGCCCCAGCATTTT	TRBJ1-5	TRBD1	TRBV19	.
CASSGPDRANYGYTF	TGTGCCAGCAGCGGACCGGACAGGGCCAACTATGGCTACACCTTC	TRBJ1-2	TRBD1	TRBV9	.
CASSYSGSYEQYF	TGTGCCAGCAGCTACAGCGGGAGCTACGAGCAGTACTTC	TRBJ2-7	TRBD2	TRBV7-2	.
CASSVDQGTEAFF	TGTGCCAGCAGCGTAGATCAGGGGACTGAAGCTTTCTTT	TRBJ1-1	.	TRBV9	.
CASSLTTSGSRDEQFF	TGTGCCAGCAGCTTGACGACTAGCGGGAGCCGGGATGAGCAGTTCTTC	TRBJ2-1	TRBD2	TRBV5-6	.
CASSSGQNNEKLFF	TGTGCCAGCAGCTCGGGACAGAATAATGAAAAACTGTTTTTT	TRBJ1-4	TRBD1	TRBV5-4	.
CASRSITTGTYEQYF	TGTGCCAGCAGATCCATCACAACAGGGACCTACGAGCAGTACTTC	TRBJ2-7	.	TRBV27	.
CASSEFVTREQFF	TGTGCCAGCAGTGAATTCGTAACTCGTGAGCAGTTCTTC	TRBJ2-1	.	TRBV6-1	.
CASTSGRASIGELFF	TGTGCCAGTACTAGCGGGAGGGCCTCAATCGGGGAGCTGTTTTTT	TRBJ2-2	TRBD2	TRBV10-3	.
CASSPLSNQPQHF	TGTGCCAGCAGTCCCCTTAGCAATCAGCCCCAGCATTTT	TRBJ1-5	.	TRBV28	.
CASSESHGGEQYF	TGTGCCAGCAGTGAATCCCATGGCGGCGAGCAGTACTTC	TRBJ2-7	.	TRBV25-1	.
CASSENSVETQYF	TGTGCCAGCAGTGAAAACTCCGTGGAGACCCAGTACTTC	TRBJ2-5	.	TRBV2	.
CASSLGGTLNEKLFF	TGTGCCAGCAGCTTAGGGGGCACCCTTAATGAAAAACTGTTTTTT	TRBJ1-4	.	TRBV7-9	.
CASSLGRSNYGYTF	TGTGCCAGCAGCTTGGGGCGGAGTAACTATGGCTACACCTTC	TRBJ1-2	.	TRBV5-6	.
CAWSVLGRNSPLHF	TGTGCCTGGAGTGTACTTGGGAGGAATTCACCCCTCCACTTT	TRBJ1-6	.	TRBV30	.
CASRPYSSNQPQHF	TGTGCCAGCAGGCCCTACAGTAGCAATCAGCCCCAGCATTTT	TRBJ1-5	.	TRBV28	.
CASSQGDRENTEAFF	TGTGCCAGCAGCCAAGGGGACAGGGAGAACACTGAAGCTTTCTTT	TRBJ1-1	TRBD1	TRBV4-2	.
CAWSFSRVVDYGYTF	TGTGCCTGGAGTTTCAGCAGGGTAGTAGACTATGGCTACACCTTC	TRBJ1-2	.	TRBV30	once
CASSLGASDNEQFF	TGTGCCAGCAGCTTGGGGGCTAGCGACAATGAGCAGTTCTTC	TRBJ2-1	.	TRBV5-4	few
CATSPSGSGTDTQYF	TGTGCCACCAGCCCTAGCGGGAGTGGCACAGATACGCAGTATTTT	TRBJ2-3	TRBD2	TRBV15	.
CASSRSDYNEQFF	TGCGCCAGCAGCCGCTCAGACTACAATGAGCAGTTCTTC	TRBJ2-1	.	TRBV4-1	few
CAWSVGGVSYEQYF	TGTGCCTGGAGTGTTGGCGGGGTCTCCTACGAGCAGTACTTC	TRBJ2-7	.	TRBV30	.
CASGGAQETQYF	TGTGCCTCGGGGGGGGCCCAAGAGACCCAGTACTTC	TRBJ2-5	TRBD2	TRBV28	.
CASSFLGGRESDTQYF	TGTGCCAGCAGTTTTCTGGGCGGGAGGGAATCAGATACGCAGTATTTT	TRBJ2-3	TRBD2	TRBV28	.
CATSANRGRGNTIYF	TGTGCCACCAGCGCCAACAGGGGTCGGGGAAACACCATATATTTT	TRBJ1-3	TRBD1	TRBV15	.
CASSLGGVNNQPQHF	TGTGCCAGCAGCCTAGGGGGGGTGAACAATCAGCCCCAGCATTTT	TRBJ1-5	.	TRBV5-6	.
CASRPGGGSSEQYF	TGTGCCAGCAGGCCCGGCGGGGGGTCTAGCGAGCAGTACTTC	TRBJ2-7	TRBD2	TRBV6-5	.
CASSLGQGSTDTQYF	TGCGCCAGCAGCTTGGGACAGGGCAGCACAGATACGCAGTATTTT	TRBJ2-3	TRBD1	TRBV5-1	.
CATSRAGGPYEQYF	TGTGCCACGTCGAGGGCGGGAGGCCCCTACGAGCAGTACTTC	TRBJ2-7	TRBD2	TRBV6-6	.
CASSPTGGPYEQYF	TGTGCCAGCTCACCAACAGGGGGCCCCTACGAGCAGTACTTC	TRBJ2-7	TRBD1	TRBV18	few
CASTLGASGGGSKETQYF	TGTGCCAGCACCCTAGGGGCTAGCGGGGGAGGGTCCAAAGAGACCCAGTACTTC	TRBJ2-5	TRBD2	TRBV5-4	.
CAYQSGGLSQPQHF	TGTGCCTACCAATCGGGGGGGCTAAGTCAGCCCCAGCATTTT	TRBJ1-5	.	TRBV30	.
CASSLGGVNTEAFF	TGTGCCAGCAGCTTAGGCGGGGTGAACACTGAAGCTTTCTTT	TRBJ1-1	.	TRBV7-9	.
CASSGGFSGNTIYF	TGCGCCAGCAGCGGAGGATTCTCTGGAAACACCATATATTTT	TRBJ1-3	.	TRBV5-1	.
CASSNRQGKDQPQHF	TGTGCCAGCAGCAATCGACAGGGGAAGGACCAGCCCCAGCATTTT	TRBJ1-5	TRBD1	TRBV9	.
CATSTGDRYGYTF	TGTGCCACCAGCACAGGAGACAGGTATGGCTACACCTTC	TRBJ1-2	.	TRBV15	.
CASSAGTASSGNTIYF	TGTGCCAGCAGTGCGGGGACAGCCTCATCTGGAAACACCATATATTTT	TRBJ1-3	TRBD1	TRBV25-1	.
CASSLGQVGDEQFF	TGTGCCAGCAGCTTAGGACAGGTTGGGGATGAGCAGTTCTTC	TRBJ2-1	.	TRBV7-9	.
CASSFGAKNIQYF	TGCGCCAGCAGCTTCGGAGCCAAAAACATTCAGTACTTC	TRBJ2-4	.	TRBV5-1	.
CAWGETEKLFF	TGTGCCTGGGGGGAGACTGAAAAACTGTTTTTT	TRBJ1-4	.	TRBV30	few
CASSYGRDRGEKLFF	TGTGCCAGCAGTTACGGTCGGGACAGGGGTGAAAAACTGTTTTTT	TRBJ1-4	TRBD1	TRBV6-6	.
CASSLEGQQYF	TGCGCCAGCAGCTTGGAGGGGCAGCAGTACTTC	TRBJ2-7	.	TRBV5-1	.
CASSYSTRRDSNEQYF	TGTGCCAGCAGTTACTCCACCCGACGGGATAGCAACGAGCAGTACTTC	TRBJ2-7	.	TRBV6-5	.
CASSGRENGYEQYF	TGTGCCAGCAGTGGGCGGGAGAATGGATACGAGCAGTACTTC	TRBJ2-7	TRBD2	TRBV28	.
CASSYQGGLNTGELFF	TGTGCCAGCAGCTACCAGGGAGGCCTTAACACCGGGGAGCTGTTTTTT	TRBJ2-2	.	TRBV5-4	.